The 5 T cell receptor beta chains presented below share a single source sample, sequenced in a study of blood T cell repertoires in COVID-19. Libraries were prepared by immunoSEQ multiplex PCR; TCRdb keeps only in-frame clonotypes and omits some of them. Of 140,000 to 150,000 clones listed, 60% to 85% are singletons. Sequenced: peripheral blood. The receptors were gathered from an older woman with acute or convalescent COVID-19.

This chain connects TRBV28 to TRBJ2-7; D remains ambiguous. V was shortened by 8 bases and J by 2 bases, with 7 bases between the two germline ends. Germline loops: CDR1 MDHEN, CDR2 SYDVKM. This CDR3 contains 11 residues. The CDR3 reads CASYGPYEQYF. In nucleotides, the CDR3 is TGTGCCAGCTACGGTCCCTACGAGCAGTACTTC.

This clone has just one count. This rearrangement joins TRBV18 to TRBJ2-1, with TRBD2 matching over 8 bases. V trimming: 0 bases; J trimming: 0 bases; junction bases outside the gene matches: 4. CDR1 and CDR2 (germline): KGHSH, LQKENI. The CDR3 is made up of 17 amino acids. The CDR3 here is CASSPPLGGASYNEQFF. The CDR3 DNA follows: TGTGCCAGCTCACCACCGCTCGGGGGGGCCTCCTACAATGAGCAGTTCTTC.

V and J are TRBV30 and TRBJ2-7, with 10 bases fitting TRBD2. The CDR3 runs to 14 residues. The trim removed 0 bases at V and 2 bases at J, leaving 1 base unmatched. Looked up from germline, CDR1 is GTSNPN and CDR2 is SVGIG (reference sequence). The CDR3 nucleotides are TGTGCCTGGAGTGTAGCGGGAGGGCCCTACGAGCAGTACTTC. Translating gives CAWSVAGGPYEQYF.

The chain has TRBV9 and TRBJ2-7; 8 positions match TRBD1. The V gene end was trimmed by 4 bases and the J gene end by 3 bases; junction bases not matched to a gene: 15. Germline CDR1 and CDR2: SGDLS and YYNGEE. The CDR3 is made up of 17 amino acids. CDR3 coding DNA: TGTGCCAGCAGCCCGACGCAAGGACAGGGTGTATTCTACGAGCAGTACTTC. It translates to CASSPTQGQGVFYEQYF.

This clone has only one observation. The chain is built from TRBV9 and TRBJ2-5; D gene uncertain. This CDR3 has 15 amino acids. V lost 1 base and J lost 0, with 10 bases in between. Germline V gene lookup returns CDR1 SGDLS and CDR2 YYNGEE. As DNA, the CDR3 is TGTGCCAGCAGCGTAAGCTTATCGTACCAAGAGACCCAGTACTTC. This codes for CASSVSLSYQETQYF.